These 9 T cell receptor beta chains were sequenced from one sample in a study of T-cell memory formation after mild COVID-19. MiXCR was run by TCRdb on the 5' RACE reads, yielding one entry per CDR3 protein. The sample carries 150,000 to 200,000 distinct CDR3 sequences, about 20% recorded once. The sample was PBMCs or a T cell subset sorted from them (not recorded which). The receptors originated from an adult woman who had mild COVID-19 (a few samples of this study predate the infection). Cell type and time point are not known.

The chain has TRBV24-1 and TRBJ1-5, with D possibly being TRBD1 (5 bases). V lost 3 bases and J 0 bases, leaving 11 bases between the germline ends. The V gene's germline CDR1 is KGHDR and CDR2 SFDVKD. This CDR3 region has 16 residues. CDR3: CATSDGAVGSNQPQHF. In DNA form, the CDR3 reads TGTGCCACCAGTGATGGGGCAGTAGGTAGCAATCAGCCCCAGCATTTT.

The chain is built from TRBV7-2 and TRBJ1-2; 8 bases line up with TRBD1. Losses at the gene ends were 0 bases for V and 3 bases for J; bases not matched to a gene: 6. This CDR3 region has 16 residues. Germline V CDR1 and CDR2: SGHTA, FQGNSA. CDR3 residues: CASSLAAPTGDYGYTF. CDR3 nucleotide sequence: TGTGCCAGCAGCTTAGCGGCCCCGACAGGGGACTATGGCTACACCTTC.

The chain uses TRBV27 and TRBJ1-5, with D uncertain. Trimming pared 2 bases from V and 5 bases from J, leaving 7 bases between. The CDR3 contains 13 residues. Germline V CDR1 and CDR2: MNHEY, SMNVEV (reference sequence). The CDR3 is CASSLRWDQPQHF. The CDR3, as DNA: TGTGCCAGCAGTTTAAGATGGGATCAGCCCCAGCATTTT.

The chain has TRBV10-3 and TRBJ2-1; tentatively, D is TRBD2 (6 bases). CDR1 and CDR2 from the germline V gene are ENHRY and SYGVKD. The ends were cut back, 2 bases at V and 5 bases at J, with 13 bases in the middle. CDR3 length equals 15 residues. CDR3 sequence (DNA): TGTGCCATCAGTGAGCCGGGGACTTCTAACAATGAGCAGTTCTTC. It codes for CAISEPGTSNNEQFF.

The gene calls are TRBV29-1 and TRBJ1-2; D is perhaps TRBD1 (5 bases). V lost 4 bases to trimming and J lost 3 bases, with 15 bases between them. This CDR3 has 14 residues. Germline CDR1 and CDR2: SQVTM and ANQGSEA. The CDR3 protein is CSVVVAGLDYGYTF. The CDR3 coding sequence is TGCAGCGTTGTTGTGGCAGGGCTAGACTATGGCTACACCTTC. The full variable domain, with the rest looked up from reference TRBV29-1 and TRBJ1-2, is SAVISQKPSRDICQRGTSLTIQCQVDSQVTMMFWYRQQPGQSLTLIATANQGSEATYESGFVIDKFPISRPNLTFSTLTVSNMSPEDSSIYLCSVVVAGLDYGYTFGSGTRLTVV.

The chain is built from TRBV20-1 and TRBJ2-3; D call uncertain. The CDR3 runs to 10 residues. Per germline, CDR1 DFQATT and CDR2 SNEGSKA (reference sequence). V lost 8 bases, J lost 10 bases, and 13 bases lay in between. CDR3 region: CSIRPKAQYF. The CDR3 DNA reads TGCAGTATTCGGCCGAAGGCGCAGTATTTT.

On this clonotype: A read error may account for a junction end that differs from germline. The rearrangement joins TRBV7-7 to TRBJ2-3, with 13 nucleotides matching TRBD2. The CDR3 runs 18 residues. Germline CDR1 is SSHAT and CDR2 is FNYEAQ (reference sequence). The DNA of the CDR3 is TGTGCTAGCAGCTTAGGACTAGCGGGAGTTTCTAGCACAGATACGCAGTATTTT. Translating it yields CASSLGLAGVSSTDTQYF.

V usage is TRBV10-3 and J usage is TRBJ2-6; 12 bases are a match to TRBD1. Germline V gives CDR1 ENHRY, CDR2 SYGVKD. V lost 0 bases to trimming and J lost 5 bases; unmatched junction nucleotides: 11. This CDR3 is built from 20 residues. As DNA, the CDR3 is TGTGCCATCAGTGAGTCGGGATCCGGGACAGGGGGCACTTGGGCCAACGTCCTGACTTTC. Translated, it gives CAISESGSGTGGTWANVLTF.

The genes are TRBV20-1 and TRBJ2-7; the D gene is possibly TRBD1 (6 bases). This CDR3 comprises 14 residues. The V end lost 6 bases, the J end lost 0 bases, and 15 bases lay between the germline ends. Germline V lookup: CDR1 DFQATT, CDR2 SNEGSKA (reference sequence). This CDR3 is CSATQGWGSYEQYF. Here the CDR3 DNA reads TGCAGTGCGACACAGGGTTGGGGCTCCTACGAGCAGTACTTC.